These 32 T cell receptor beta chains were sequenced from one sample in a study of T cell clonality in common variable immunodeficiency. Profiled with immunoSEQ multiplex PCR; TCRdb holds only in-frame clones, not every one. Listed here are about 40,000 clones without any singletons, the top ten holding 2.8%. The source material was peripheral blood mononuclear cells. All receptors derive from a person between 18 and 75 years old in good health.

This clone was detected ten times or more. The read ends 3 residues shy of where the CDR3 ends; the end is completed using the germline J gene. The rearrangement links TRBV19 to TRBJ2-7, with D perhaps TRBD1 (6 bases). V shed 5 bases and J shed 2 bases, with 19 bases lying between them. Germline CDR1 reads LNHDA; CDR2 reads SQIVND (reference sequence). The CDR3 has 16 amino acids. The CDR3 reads CASSQSGAGVAYEQYF. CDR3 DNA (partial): TGTGCCAGTAGTCAAAGTGGAGCAGGGGTGGCCTACGAG.

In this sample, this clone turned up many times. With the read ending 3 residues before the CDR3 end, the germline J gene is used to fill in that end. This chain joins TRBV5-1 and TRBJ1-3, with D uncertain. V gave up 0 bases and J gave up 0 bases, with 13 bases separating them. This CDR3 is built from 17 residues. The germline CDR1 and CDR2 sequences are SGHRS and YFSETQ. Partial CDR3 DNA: TGCGCCAGCAGCTTGGGTAGGGCTCGAGCCTCTGGAAACACC. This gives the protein CASSLGRARASGNT. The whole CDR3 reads CASSLGRARASGNTIYF.

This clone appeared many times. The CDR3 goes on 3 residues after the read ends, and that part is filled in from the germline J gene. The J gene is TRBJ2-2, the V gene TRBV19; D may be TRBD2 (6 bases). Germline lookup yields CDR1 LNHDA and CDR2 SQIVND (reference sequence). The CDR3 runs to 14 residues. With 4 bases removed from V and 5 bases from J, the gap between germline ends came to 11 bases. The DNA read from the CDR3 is TGTGCCAGTAGTAAAGCGGGTGTAACCGGGGAG. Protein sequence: CASSKAGVTGE. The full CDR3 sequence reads CASSKAGVTGELFF.

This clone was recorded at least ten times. The sequenced CDR3 bases are TGCAGCGGCCTGAGTGCGACAGGGGACCATGGC. This codes for CSGLSATGDHG. The full CDR3 protein is CSGLSATGDHGYTF. The chain employs TRBV29-1 and TRBJ1-2; 8 nucleotides align to TRBD1. The read halts 3 residues ahead of the CDR3 end, with the missing end drawn from the germline J gene. The CDR3 sequence is 14 residues long. Germline V gene data show CDR1 as SQVTM and CDR2 as ANQGSEA. The V and J ends lost 7 bases and 6 bases, in that order; junction bases with no gene match: 13.

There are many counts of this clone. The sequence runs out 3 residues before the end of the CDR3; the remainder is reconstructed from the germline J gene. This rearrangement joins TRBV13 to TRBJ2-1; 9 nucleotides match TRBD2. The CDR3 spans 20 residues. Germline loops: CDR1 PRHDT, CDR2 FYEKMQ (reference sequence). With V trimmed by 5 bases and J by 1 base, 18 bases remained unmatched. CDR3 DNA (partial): TGTGCCAGCAGCCAGCAGGGGTTGTTTAGCGGGGGTGAGTCCTACAATGAG. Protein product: CASSQQGLFSGGESYNE. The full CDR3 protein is CASSQQGLFSGGESYNEQFF.

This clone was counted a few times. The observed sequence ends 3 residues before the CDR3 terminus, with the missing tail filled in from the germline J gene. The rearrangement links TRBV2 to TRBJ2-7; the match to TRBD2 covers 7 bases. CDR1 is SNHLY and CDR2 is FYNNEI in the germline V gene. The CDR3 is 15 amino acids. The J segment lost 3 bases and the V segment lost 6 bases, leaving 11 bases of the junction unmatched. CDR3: CASSEGGAGLYEQYF. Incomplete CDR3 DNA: TGTGCCAGCAGCGAGGGTGGAGCGGGACTCTACGAG.

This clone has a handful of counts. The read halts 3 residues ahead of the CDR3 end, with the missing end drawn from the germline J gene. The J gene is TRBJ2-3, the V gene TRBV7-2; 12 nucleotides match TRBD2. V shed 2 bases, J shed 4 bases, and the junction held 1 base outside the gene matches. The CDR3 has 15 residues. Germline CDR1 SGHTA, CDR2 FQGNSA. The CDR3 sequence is CASSLLAGGPDTQYF. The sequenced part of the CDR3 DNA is TGTGCCAGCAGCTTACTAGCGGGGGGGCCAGATACG. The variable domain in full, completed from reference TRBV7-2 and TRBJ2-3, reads GAGVSQSPSNKVTEKGKDVELRCDPISGHTALYWYRQSLGQGLEFLIYFQGNSAPDKSGLPSDRFSAERTGGSVSTLTIQRTQQEDSAVYLCASSLLAGGPDTQYFGPGTRLTVL.

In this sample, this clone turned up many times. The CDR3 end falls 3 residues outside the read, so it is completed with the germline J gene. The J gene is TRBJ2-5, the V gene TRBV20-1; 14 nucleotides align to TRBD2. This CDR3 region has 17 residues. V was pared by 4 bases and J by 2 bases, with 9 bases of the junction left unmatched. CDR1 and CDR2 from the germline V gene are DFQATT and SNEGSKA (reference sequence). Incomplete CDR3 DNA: TGCAGTGCTAAATCCCTGACTAGCGGGAGGGCTCAAGAGACC. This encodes CSAKSLTSGRAQET. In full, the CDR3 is CSAKSLTSGRAQETQYF.

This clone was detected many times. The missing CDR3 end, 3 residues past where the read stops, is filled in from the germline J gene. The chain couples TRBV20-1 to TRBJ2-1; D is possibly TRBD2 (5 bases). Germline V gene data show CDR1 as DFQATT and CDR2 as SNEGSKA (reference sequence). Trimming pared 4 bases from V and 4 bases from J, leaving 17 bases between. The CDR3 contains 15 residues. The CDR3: CSATLPGADYNEQFF. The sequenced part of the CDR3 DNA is TGCAGTGCTACCCTCCCAGGAGCGGATTACAATGAG.

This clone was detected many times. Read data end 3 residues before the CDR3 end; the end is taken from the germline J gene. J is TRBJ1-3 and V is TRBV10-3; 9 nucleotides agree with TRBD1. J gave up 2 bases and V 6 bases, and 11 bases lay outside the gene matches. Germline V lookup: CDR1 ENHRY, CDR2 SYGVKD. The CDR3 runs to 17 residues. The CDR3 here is CAISPLGTGITGNTIYF. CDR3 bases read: TGTGCCATCAGCCCCCTGGGGACAGGGATAACTGGAAACACC.

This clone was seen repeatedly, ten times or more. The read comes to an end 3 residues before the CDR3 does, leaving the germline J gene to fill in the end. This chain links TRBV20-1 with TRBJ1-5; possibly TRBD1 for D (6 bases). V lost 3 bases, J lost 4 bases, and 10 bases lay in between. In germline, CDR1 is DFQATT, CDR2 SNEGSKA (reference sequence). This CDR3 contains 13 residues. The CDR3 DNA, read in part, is TGCAGTGCTAGTGGACAGAGGAATCAGCCC. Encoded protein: CSASGQRNQP. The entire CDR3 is CSASGQRNQPQHF.

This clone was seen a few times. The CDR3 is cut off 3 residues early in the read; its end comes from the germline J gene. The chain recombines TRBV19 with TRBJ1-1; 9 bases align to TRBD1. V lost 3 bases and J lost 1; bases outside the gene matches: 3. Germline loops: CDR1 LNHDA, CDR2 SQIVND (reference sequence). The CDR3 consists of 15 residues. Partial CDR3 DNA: TGTGCCAGTAGTATGTACAGGGGGCGGAACACTGAA. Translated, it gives CASSMYRGRNTE. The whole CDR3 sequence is CASSMYRGRNTEAFF.

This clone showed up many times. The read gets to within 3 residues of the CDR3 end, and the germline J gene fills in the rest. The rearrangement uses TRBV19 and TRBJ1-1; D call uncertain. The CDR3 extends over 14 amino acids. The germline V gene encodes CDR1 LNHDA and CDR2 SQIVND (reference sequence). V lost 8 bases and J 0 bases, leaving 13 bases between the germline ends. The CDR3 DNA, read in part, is TGTGCCAGTGTTGGACTGCCTTTGAACACTGAA. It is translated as CASVGLPLNTE. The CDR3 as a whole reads CASVGLPLNTEAFF. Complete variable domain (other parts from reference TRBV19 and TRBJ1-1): DGGITQSPKYLFRKEGQNVTLSCEQNLNHDAMYWYRQDPGQGLRLIYYSQIVNDFQKGDIAEGYSVSREKKESFPLTVTSAQKNPTAFYLCASVGLPLNTEAFFGQGTRLTVV.

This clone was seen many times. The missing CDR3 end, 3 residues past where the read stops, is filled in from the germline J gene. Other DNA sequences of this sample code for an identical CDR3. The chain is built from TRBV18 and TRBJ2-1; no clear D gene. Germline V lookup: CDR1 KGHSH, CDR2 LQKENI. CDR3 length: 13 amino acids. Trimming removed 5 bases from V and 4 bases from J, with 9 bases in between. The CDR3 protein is CASSYMVYNEQFF. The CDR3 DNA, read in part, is TGTGCCAGCTCATACATGGTATACAATGAG.

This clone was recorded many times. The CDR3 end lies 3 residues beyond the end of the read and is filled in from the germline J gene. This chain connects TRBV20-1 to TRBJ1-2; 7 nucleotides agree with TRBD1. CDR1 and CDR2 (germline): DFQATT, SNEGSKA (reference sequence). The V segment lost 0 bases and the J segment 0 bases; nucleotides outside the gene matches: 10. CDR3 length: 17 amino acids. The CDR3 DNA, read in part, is TGCAGTGCTAGAGATTCATACAGGGGCACCTCTAACTATGGC. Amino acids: CSARDSYRGTSNYG. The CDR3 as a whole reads CSARDSYRGTSNYGYTF.

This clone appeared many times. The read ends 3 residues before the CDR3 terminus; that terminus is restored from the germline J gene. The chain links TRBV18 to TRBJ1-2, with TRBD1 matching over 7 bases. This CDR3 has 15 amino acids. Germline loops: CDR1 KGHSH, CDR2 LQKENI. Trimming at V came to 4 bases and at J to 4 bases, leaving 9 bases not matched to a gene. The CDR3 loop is CASSLSDRAGYGYTF. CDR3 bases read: TGTGCCAGCTCACTTTCCGACAGGGCCGGCTATGGC.

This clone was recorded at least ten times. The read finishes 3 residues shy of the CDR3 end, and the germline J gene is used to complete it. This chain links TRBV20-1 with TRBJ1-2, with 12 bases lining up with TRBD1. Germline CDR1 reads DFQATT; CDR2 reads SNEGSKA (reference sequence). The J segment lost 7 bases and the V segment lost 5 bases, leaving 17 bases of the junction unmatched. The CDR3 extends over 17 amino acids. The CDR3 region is CSAGRRGQGALIAGYTF. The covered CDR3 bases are TGCAGTGCTGGCCGTCGGGGACAGGGGGCGCTTATCGCTGGC.

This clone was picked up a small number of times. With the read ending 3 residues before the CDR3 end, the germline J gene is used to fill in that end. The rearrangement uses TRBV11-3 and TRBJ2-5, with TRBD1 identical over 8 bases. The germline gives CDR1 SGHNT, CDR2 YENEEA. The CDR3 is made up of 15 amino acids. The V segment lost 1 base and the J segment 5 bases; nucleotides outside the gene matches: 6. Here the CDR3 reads CASSLGTGSGETQYF. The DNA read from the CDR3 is TGTGCCAGCAGCTTAGGGACAGGGTCGGGGGAGACC.

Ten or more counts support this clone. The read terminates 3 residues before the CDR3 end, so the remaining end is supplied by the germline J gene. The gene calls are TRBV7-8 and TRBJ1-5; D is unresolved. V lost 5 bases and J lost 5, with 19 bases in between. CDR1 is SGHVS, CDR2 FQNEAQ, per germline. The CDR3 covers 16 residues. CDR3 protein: CASSLNLQLPYQPQHF. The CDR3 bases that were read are TGTGCCAGCAGCCTTAACTTACAGTTACCATATCAGCCC.

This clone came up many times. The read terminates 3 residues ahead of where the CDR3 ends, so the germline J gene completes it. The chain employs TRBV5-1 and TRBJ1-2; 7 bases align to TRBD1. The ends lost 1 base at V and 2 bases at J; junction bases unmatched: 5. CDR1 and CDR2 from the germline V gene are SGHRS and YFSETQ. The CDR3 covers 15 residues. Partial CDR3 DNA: TGCGCCAGCAGCTTGACTCAGACAGGGAACTATGGC. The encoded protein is CASSLTQTGNYG. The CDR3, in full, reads CASSLTQTGNYGYTF. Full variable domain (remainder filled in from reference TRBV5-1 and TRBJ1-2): KAGVTQTPRYLIKTRGQQVTLSCSPISGHRSVSWYQQTPGQGLQFLFEYFSETQRNKGNFPGRFSGRQFSNSRSEMNVSTLELGDSALYLCASSLTQTGNYGYTFGSGTRLTVV.

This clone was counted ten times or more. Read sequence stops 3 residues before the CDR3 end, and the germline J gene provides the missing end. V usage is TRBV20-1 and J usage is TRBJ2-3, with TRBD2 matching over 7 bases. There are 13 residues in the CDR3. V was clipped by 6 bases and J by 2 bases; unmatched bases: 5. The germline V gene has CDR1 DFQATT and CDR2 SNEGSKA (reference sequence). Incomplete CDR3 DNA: TGCAGTGCCCGACTAGCTCCCACAGATACG. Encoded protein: CSARLAPTDT. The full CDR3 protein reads CSARLAPTDTQYF.

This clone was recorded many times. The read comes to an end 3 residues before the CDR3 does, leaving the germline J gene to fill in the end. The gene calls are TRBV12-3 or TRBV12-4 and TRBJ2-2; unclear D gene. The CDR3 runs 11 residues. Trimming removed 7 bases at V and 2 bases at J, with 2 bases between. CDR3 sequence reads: CASTNTGELFF. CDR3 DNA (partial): TGTGCCAGCACAAACACCGGGGAG.

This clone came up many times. The CDR3 sequence is CASSARVYEQYF. The CDR3 DNA, read in part, is TGTGCCAGCAGTGCAAGGGTGTACGAG. The genes are TRBV6-1 and TRBJ2-7; D gene unclear. The read terminates 3 residues ahead of where the CDR3 ends, so the germline J gene completes it. The CDR3 spans 12 residues. V was pared by 4 bases and J by 4 bases, with 8 bases between. Germline assignment: CDR1 MNHNS and CDR2 SASEGT.

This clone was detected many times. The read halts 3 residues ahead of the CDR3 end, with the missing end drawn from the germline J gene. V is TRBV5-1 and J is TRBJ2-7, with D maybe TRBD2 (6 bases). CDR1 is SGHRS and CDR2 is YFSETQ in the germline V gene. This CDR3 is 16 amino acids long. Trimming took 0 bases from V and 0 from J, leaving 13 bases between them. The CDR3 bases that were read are TGCGCCAGCAGCTTGGTTGGGGGGTTGACCTCCTACGAG. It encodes CASSLVGGLTSYE. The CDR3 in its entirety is CASSLVGGLTSYEQYF. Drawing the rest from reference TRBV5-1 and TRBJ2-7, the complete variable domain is KAGVTQTPRYLIKTRGQQVTLSCSPISGHRSVSWYQQTPGQGLQFLFEYFSETQRNKGNFPGRFSGRQFSNSRSEMNVSTLELGDSALYLCASSLVGGLTSYEQYFGPGTRLTVT.

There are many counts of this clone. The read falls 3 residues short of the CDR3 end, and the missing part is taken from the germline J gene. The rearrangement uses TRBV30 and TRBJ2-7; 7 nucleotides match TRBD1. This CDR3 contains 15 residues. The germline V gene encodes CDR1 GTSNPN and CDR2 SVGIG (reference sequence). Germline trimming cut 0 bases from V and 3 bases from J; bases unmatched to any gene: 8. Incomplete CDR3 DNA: TGTGCCTGGAGTGTAAGGGGGACAGTTTTCTACGAG. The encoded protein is CAWSVRGTVFYE. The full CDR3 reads CAWSVRGTVFYEQYF.

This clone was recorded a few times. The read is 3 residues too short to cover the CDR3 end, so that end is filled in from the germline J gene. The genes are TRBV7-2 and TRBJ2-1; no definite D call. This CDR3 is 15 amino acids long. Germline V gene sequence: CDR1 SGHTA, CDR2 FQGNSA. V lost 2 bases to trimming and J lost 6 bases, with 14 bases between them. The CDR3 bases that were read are TGTGCCAGCAGCTTATTGCTACTACCGGCCAATGAG. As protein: CASSLLLLPANE. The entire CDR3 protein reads CASSLLLLPANEQFF. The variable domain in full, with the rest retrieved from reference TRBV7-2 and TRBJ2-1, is GAGVSQSPSNKVTEKGKDVELRCDPISGHTALYWYRQSLGQGLEFLIYFQGNSAPDKSGLPSDRFSAERTGGSVSTLTIQRTQQEDSAVYLCASSLLLLPANEQFFGPGTRLTVL.

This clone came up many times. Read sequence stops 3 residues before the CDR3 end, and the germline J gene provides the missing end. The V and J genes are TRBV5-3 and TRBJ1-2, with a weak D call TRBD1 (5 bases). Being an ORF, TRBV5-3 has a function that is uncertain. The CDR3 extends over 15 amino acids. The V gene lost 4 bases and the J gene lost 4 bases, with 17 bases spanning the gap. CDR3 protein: CARSEAGRECYGYTF. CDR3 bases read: TGTGCCAGAAGCGAGGCCGGCAGGGAGTGCTATGGC.

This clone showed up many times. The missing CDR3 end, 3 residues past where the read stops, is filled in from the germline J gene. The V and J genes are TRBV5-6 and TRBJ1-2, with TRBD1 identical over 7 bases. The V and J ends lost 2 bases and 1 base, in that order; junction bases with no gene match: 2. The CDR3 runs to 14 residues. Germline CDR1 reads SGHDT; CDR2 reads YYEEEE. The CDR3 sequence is CASSLDRDNYGYTF. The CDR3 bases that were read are TGTGCCAGCAGCTTAGACAGGGATAACTATGGC.

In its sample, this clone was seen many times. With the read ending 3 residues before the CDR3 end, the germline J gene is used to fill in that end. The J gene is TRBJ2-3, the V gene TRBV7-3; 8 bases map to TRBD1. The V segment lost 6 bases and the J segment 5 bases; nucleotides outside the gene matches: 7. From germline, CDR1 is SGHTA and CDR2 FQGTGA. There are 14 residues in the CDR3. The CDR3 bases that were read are TGTGCCAGCAGGGGACAGGTCCCGGGAGATACG. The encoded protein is CASRGQVPGDT. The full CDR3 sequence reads CASRGQVPGDTQYF.

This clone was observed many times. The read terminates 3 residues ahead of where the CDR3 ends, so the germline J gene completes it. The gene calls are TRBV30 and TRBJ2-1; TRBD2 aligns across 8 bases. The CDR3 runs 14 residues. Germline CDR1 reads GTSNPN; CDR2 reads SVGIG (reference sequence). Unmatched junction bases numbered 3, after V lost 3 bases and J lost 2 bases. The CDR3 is CAWSDGGAYNEQFF. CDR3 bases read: TGTGCCTGGAGCGACGGGGGGGCCTACAATGAG.

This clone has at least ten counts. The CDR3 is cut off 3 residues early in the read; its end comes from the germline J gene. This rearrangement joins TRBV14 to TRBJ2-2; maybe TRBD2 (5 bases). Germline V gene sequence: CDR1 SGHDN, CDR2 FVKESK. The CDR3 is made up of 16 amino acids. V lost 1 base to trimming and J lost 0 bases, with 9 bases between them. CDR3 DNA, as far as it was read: TGTGCCAGCAGCCAAGGAAAGCGGACGAACACCGGGGAG. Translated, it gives CASSQGKRTNTGE. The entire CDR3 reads CASSQGKRTNTGELFF.

The CDR3 bases that were read are TGTGCCAGCAGCTTAGCTGCCCGTATAAGACTCTACAATGAG. Amino acid sequence: CASSLAARIRLYNE. The whole CDR3 is CASSLAARIRLYNEQFF. This chain uses TRBV7-2 with TRBJ2-1, with D uncertain. The CDR3 end is not reached by the read, which stops 3 residues before it; the germline J gene fills it in. The CDR3 covers 17 residues. V was clipped by 0 bases and J by 3 bases, with 15 bases between them. Germline loops: CDR1 SGHTA, CDR2 FQGNSA.